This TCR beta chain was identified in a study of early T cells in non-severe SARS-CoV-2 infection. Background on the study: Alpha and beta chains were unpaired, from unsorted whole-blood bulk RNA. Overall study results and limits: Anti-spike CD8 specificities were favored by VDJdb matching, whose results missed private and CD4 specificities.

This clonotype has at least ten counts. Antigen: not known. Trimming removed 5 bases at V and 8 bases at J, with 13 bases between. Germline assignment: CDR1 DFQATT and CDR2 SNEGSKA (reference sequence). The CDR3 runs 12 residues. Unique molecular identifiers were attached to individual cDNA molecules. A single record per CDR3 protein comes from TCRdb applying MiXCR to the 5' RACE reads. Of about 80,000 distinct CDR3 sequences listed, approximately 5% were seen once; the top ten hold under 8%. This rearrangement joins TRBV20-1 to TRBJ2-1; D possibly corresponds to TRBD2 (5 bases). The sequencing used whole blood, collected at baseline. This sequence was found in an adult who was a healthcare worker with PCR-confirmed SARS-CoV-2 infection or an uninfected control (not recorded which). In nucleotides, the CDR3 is TGCAGTGCTCAGAAGGCGGGTCATGAGCAGTTCTTC. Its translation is CSAQKAGHEQFF.